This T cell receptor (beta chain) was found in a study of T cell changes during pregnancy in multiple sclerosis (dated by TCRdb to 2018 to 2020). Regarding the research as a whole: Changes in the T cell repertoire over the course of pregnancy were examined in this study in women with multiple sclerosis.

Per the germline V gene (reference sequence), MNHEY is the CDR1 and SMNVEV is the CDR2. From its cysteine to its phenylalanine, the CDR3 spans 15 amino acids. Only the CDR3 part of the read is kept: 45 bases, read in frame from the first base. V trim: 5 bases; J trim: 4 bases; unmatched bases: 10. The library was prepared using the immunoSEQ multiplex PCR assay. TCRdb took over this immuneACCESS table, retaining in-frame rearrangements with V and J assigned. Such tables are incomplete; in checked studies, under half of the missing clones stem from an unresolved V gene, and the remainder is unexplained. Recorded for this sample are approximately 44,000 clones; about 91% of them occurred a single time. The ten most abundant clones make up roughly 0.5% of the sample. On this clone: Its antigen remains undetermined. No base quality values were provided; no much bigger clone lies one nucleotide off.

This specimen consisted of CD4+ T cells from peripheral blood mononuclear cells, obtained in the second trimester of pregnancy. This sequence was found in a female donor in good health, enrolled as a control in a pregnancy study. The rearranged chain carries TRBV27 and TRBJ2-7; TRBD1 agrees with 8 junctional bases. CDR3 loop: CASSILGQASYEQYF. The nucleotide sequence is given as TGTGCCAGCAGTATACTGGGACAGGCTTCGTACGAGCAGTACTTC.